The source of this T cell receptor (beta chain) is a study of beta chain features in type 1 diabetes. Whole-study context: When patients were set against healthy donors, age, gender and cell yields were similar. Across every sample, 85 million to 120 million sorted cells were examined in total. The study, taken as a whole, reports: More deletions and fewer insertions at VDJ junctions were found in patients with type 1 diabetes. Sequencing of cDNA might inflate the share of cells that strongly express TCR.

This clone turned up a few times. No antigen is known for it. Investigators reverse transcribed all isolated RNA, so they sequenced expressed TCRB transcripts. This table comes from immunoSEQ multiplex PCR, and its TCRdb copy is limited to in-frame clones, with some not included. The sample lists approximately 200,000 clones, over 7.5% occurring once. The CDR3 extends over 14 amino acids. V was clipped by 8 bases and J by 2 bases, with 13 bases between them. Germline V gives CDR1 MNHEY, CDR2 SMNVEV (reference sequence). J is TRBJ1-5 and V is TRBV27; weak D call: TRBD1 (5 bases). The source material was naive CD4+ T cells from blood. The clonotype was recovered from a woman between 18 and 30 years old in good health. The CDR3 is CASSGEGRNQPQHF. The CDR3 nucleotides are TGTGCCAGCTCCGGGGAGGGACGCAATCAGCCCCAGCATTTT.